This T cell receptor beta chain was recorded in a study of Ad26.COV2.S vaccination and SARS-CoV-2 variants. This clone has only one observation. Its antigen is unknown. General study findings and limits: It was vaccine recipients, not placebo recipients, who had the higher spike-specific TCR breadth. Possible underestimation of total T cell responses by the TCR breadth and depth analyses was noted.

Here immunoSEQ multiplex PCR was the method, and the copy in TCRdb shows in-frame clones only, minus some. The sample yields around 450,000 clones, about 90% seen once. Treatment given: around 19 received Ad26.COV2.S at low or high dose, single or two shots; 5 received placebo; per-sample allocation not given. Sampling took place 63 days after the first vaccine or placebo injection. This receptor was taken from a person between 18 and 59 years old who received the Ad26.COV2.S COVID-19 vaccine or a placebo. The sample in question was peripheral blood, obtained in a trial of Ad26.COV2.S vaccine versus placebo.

CDR3 sequence reads: CASSTWGGAKSTDTQYF. The DNA for the CDR3 is TGTGCCAGCAGCACCTGGGGGGGGGCAAAGAGCACAGATACGCAGTATTTT. V is TRBV5-6 and J is TRBJ2-3; the D gene is possibly TRBD2 (7 bases). CDR3 length: 17 residues. V was cut by 4 bases and J by 0 bases, with 18 bases left in between. Germline CDR1 reads SGHDT; CDR2 reads YYEEEE.